This T cell receptor beta chain was identified during a study of PD-1 blockade in classical Hodgkin lymphoma. This CDR3 comprises 12 residues. The J segment lost 7 bases and the V segment lost 4 bases, leaving 0 bases of the junction unmatched. Germline assignment: CDR1 SEHNR and CDR2 FQNEAQ (reference sequence). Assay: immunoSEQ multiplex PCR; the TCRdb copy retains only in-frame clones and omits some. Of 50,000 or so clones in the sample, 65% to 80% are singletons; the top ten hold 9.5% to 15%. Time point noted: cycle 4 day 1 (C4D1), after 5 to 7 weeks of nivolumab. Each and every patient relapsed after autologous stem cell transplantation, and patients got differing brentuximab vedotin exposure.

The chain links TRBV7-9 to TRBJ2-1, with 8 bases lining up with TRBD1. The material sequenced was peripheral blood mononuclear cells (PBMCs), taken before the fourth cycle of nivolumab. The sequence derives from a human donor with classical Hodgkin lymphoma. CDR3 region: CASSWTGNEQFF. CDR3 nucleotide sequence: TGTGCCAGCAGCTGGACAGGGAATGAGCAGTTCTTC.